The 10 T cell receptor beta chains given below trace back to one sample, sequenced in a study of T-cell reconstitution after alpha-beta-depleted transplantation in children (dated by TCRdb to 2016 to 2017). This specimen's treatment or condition label, per the study, means: allogeneic hematopoietic cell transplantation with graft depleted of TCRalphabeta T cells and CD19 B cells. The library was generated by PCR. Instrument used: Illumina HiSeq 2500. Molecular barcoding was employed in the preparation of TCR libraries, with unique molecular identifiers being used to normalize TCRbeta repertoire quantification. TCRdb passed the public sequencing reads through fastp at Q25 and MiXCR, retaining productive beta sequences. CDR3 protein sequences are deduplicated, and each keeps its most common genes and DNA. In this sample the table shows about 590,000 distinct CDR3 sequences, 10% to 15% of which occur a single time. Around 2.2% of the sample goes to the ten largest clones.

Sequencing was performed on PBMCs, mostly from graft donor cells, taken 360 days after TCRalphabeta/CD19-depleted stem cell transplant. The source of these receptors is a male patient aged 5 to 17 who had a stem cell transplant for acute myeloid leukemia, so the T cells may come from the graft donor.

This clonotype was counted between two and nine times. The chain joins TRBV11-2 to TRBJ1-2; TRBD1 aligns across 10 bases. The CDR3 is 14 residues long. The V gene's germline CDR1 is SGHAT and CDR2 FQNNGV. Trimming took 6 bases from V and 4 from J; bases not matched to a gene: 5. CDR3 sequence reads: CASRQTGGRYGYTF. Here the CDR3 DNA reads TGTGCCAGCAGACAGACAGGGGGCCGCTATGGCTACACCTTC.

This clonotype was found many times. J is TRBJ1-2 and V is TRBV12-3 or TRBV12-4, with 8 bases identical to TRBD1. CDR3 length equals 15 residues. The ends lost 4 bases at V and 2 bases at J; junction bases unmatched: 6. CDR3 protein: CASSSVRGRNYGYTF. The CDR3 DNA sequence: TGTGCCAGCAGTTCGGTCAGGGGGCGAAACTATGGCTACACCTTC.

V usage is TRBV5-1 and J usage is TRBJ2-1, with D perhaps matching TRBD1 or TRBD2 (5 bases each). This CDR3 region has 13 residues. Germline V gene data show CDR1 as SGHRS and CDR2 as YFSETQ. Trimming left V 4 bases short and J 9 bases short, with 14 bases between. The CDR3 region has the DNA TGCGCCAGCAGCCTGGGACCGCGATTTGAGCAGTTCTTC. Its translation: CASSLGPRFEQFF.

V and J are TRBV6-1 and TRBJ2-1, with 12 bases lining up with TRBD1. Unmatched junction bases numbered 14, after V lost 11 bases and J lost 9 bases. The CDR3 has 15 residues. The V gene's germline CDR1 is MNHNS and CDR2 SASEGT. The DNA of the CDR3 is TGTGCCTCCAACGTCCCGGGACAGGGGGCGGGTGAGCAGTTCTTC. Protein product: CASNVPGQGAGEQFF.

This clonotype was seen a handful of times. The rearrangement links TRBV10-3 to TRBJ2-3, with a tentative D call TRBD2 (5 bases). This CDR3 has 17 amino acids. Germline CDR1 ENHRY, CDR2 SYGVKD. V was shortened by 0 bases and J by 0 bases, with 13 bases between the two germline ends. The CDR3 coding sequence is TGTGCCATCAGTGAGTCAACGGCGGGCACAAGCACAGATACGCAGTATTTT. This gives the protein CAISESTAGTSTDTQYF.

This clonotype was observed at least ten times. The chain joins TRBV28 to TRBJ2-7; TRBD1 agrees at 10 bases. J lost 3 bases, V lost 4 bases, and 3 bases had no gene match. CDR3 length equals 14 residues. Germline V gene data show CDR1 as MDHEN and CDR2 as SYDVKM. The CDR3 is CASSSGTGVYEQYF. For the CDR3, the DNA is TGTGCCAGCAGTTCCGGGACAGGGGTCTACGAGCAGTACTTC.

Concerning this clonotype: The junction departs from germline at one end; a sequencing error may be responsible. Written as DNA, the CDR3 is TGCAGCGGGGGTACAGGGATCCCAACGGTCTTC. It is translated as CSGGTGIPTVF. The chain carries TRBV29-1 and TRBJ2-1; D might be TRBD1 (6 bases). The germline V gene encodes CDR1 SQVTM and CDR2 ANQGSEA. CDR3 length equals 11 residues.

This clonotype was seen more than once but under ten times. The CDR3 coding sequence is TGTGCCAGCCAGGCGACCGGGGAGCTGTTTTTT. Encoded protein: CASQATGELFF. J is TRBJ2-2 and V is TRBV6-5; no reliable D call. Germline values: CDR1 MNHEY, CDR2 SVGAGI. The CDR3 contains 11 residues. Trimming stripped 8 bases from V and 5 bases from J, with 6 bases between.

This clonotype was observed many times. The J gene is TRBJ2-7, the V gene TRBV29-1; D is possibly TRBD2 (6 bases). CDR3 size: 12 residues. V was shortened by 4 bases and J by 3 bases, with 10 bases between the two germline ends. In germline, CDR1 is SQVTM, CDR2 ANQGSEA. The CDR3 here is CSVVGGFYEQYF. The CDR3 nucleotides are TGCAGCGTTGTAGGAGGGTTCTACGAGCAGTACTTC.

There are a few counts of this clonotype. J is TRBJ2-1 and V is TRBV6-2 or TRBV6-3, with 16 nucleotides matching TRBD2. The CDR3 contains 16 residues. Germline V gene lookup returns CDR1 MNHEY and CDR2 SVGEGT. V shed 5 bases, J shed 12 bases, and the junction held 10 bases outside the gene matches. CDR3 nucleotides: TGTGCCAGCAGTGGCCCGATGGGACTAGCGGGAGGGCCGCAGTTCTTC. Translation gives CASSGPMGLAGGPQFF.